These 32 T cell receptor beta chains share one sample of origin, sequenced in a study of T cell responses to AZD1222 COVID-19 vaccine. Generated by immunoSEQ multiplex PCR, the TCRdb table keeps only in-frame clones and is missing some. The sample carries some 110,000 clones, 86% recorded once. The sample consisted of peripheral blood, taken 28 days after the second AZD1222 dose. These receptors originate from an adult who received the AZD1222 COVID-19 vaccine.

The sample holds one count of this clone. The chain links TRBV6-5 to TRBJ1-2, with a tentative D call TRBD1 (5 bases). V was shortened by 0 bases and J by 8 bases, with 16 bases between the two germline ends. CDR1 and CDR2 (germline): MNHEY, SVGAGI. This CDR3 has 15 residues. The CDR3: CASSYSPGGERGYTF. The DNA of the CDR3 is TGTGCCAGCAGTTACTCCCCAGGAGGGGAGAGGGGCTACACCTTC.

The chain uses TRBV29-1 and TRBJ1-2; 11 bases are a match to TRBD1. This CDR3 region has 13 residues. Per germline, CDR1 SQVTM and CDR2 ANQGSEA. Germline trimming cut 4 bases from V and 5 bases from J; bases unmatched to any gene: 3. For the CDR3, the DNA is TGCAGCGTTGTAGGACAGGGGGCGTATGGCTACACCTTC. It encodes CSVVGQGAYGYTF.

The V gene is TRBV13, the J gene TRBJ2-3, with TRBD1 matching 9 bases. V trimming: 5 bases; J trimming: 4 bases; junction bases outside the gene matches: 13. The CDR3 contains 17 residues. CDR1 is PRHDT and CDR2 is FYEKMQ in the germline V gene (reference sequence). The chain's CDR3 is CASSHIPGQGRADTQYF. As DNA, the CDR3 is TGTGCCAGCAGCCATATTCCGGGACAGGGAAGGGCAGATACGCAGTATTTT. Drawing the rest from reference TRBV13 and TRBJ2-3, the complete variable domain is AAGVIQSPRHLIKEKRETATLKCYPIPRHDTVYWYQQGPGQDPQFLISFYEKMQSDKGSIPDRFSAQQFSDYHSELNMSSLELGDSALYFCASSHIPGQGRADTQYFGPGTRLTVL.

The chain employs TRBV7-8 and TRBJ1-5; 7 bases fit TRBD1. V dropped 6 bases and J dropped 4; count of bases not matched to a gene: 6. This CDR3 has 14 amino acids. CDR1 and CDR2 from the germline V gene are SGHVS and FQNEAQ. The CDR3 sequence is CASSPGQLNQPQHF. The CDR3, as DNA: TGTGCCAGCAGTCCGGGACAGCTTAATCAGCCCCAGCATTTT. Variable domain in full (rest from reference TRBV7-8 and TRBJ1-5): GAGVSQSPRYKVAKRGQDVALRCDPISGHVSLFWYQQALGQGPEFLTYFQNEAQLDKSGLPSDRFFAERPEGSVSTLKIQRTQQEDSAVYLCASSPGQLNQPQHFGDGTRLSIL.

This chain links TRBV30 with TRBJ1-1, with unresolved D. V lost 0 bases to trimming and J lost 0 bases, with 5 bases between them. The CDR3 runs to 13 residues. Germline values: CDR1 GTSNPN, CDR2 SVGIG (reference sequence). The CDR3 sequence: CAWSVRLNTEAFF. The CDR3 DNA sequence: TGTGCCTGGAGTGTACGCTTGAACACTGAAGCTTTCTTT.

The chain recombines TRBV15 with TRBJ2-7; TRBD2 agrees at 10 bases. Germline values: CDR1 LNHNV, CDR2 YYDKDF (reference sequence). The CDR3 has 16 residues. The V and J ends lost 5 bases and 5 bases, in that order; junction bases with no gene match: 12. In nucleotides, the CDR3 is TGTGCCACCAGCGAGAGGAGCGGGAGGGCCAAAAACGAGCAGTACTTC. This encodes CATSERSGRAKNEQYF.

This clone is medium-sized within its sample. V and J are TRBV9 and TRBJ1-5, with 9 bases that match TRBD1. CDR1 and CDR2 from the germline V gene are SGDLS and YYNGEE. The J segment lost 2 bases and the V segment lost 3 bases, leaving 3 bases of the junction unmatched. This CDR3 has 15 amino acids. The CDR3 reads CASSERTGGNQPQHF. The CDR3 DNA reads as TGTGCCAGCAGCGAGCGGACAGGGGGCAATCAGCCCCAGCATTTT.

Only one count was recorded for this clone. The CDR3: CASSEDGGLGNSPLHF. The DNA of the CDR3 is TGTGCCAGCAGTGAAGACGGGGGGCTTGGTAATTCACCCCTCCACTTT. V gene TRBV6-1 combines with J gene TRBJ1-6; weak D call: TRBD1 (6 bases). This CDR3 contains 16 residues. Per the germline V gene, CDR1 is MNHNS and CDR2 is SASEGT. The V end was cut by 1 base, the J end by 6 bases, with 13 bases between.

The chain is built from TRBV7-3 and TRBJ2-5; 7 bases line up with TRBD2. The J segment lost 5 bases and the V segment lost 1 base, leaving 7 bases of the junction unmatched. In germline, CDR1 is SGHTA, CDR2 FQGTGA. The CDR3 extends over 15 amino acids. The CDR3 protein is CASSLSGGRVETQYF. As DNA, the CDR3 is TGTGCCAGCAGCTTAAGCGGGGGACGGGTGGAGACCCAGTACTTC.

This clone was seen a handful of times. The chain joins TRBV12-3 or TRBV12-4 to TRBJ1-1; no definite D call. The CDR3 runs to 12 residues. Here the CDR3 reads CSTRVSHTEAFF. The CDR3 region has the DNA TGTTCCACAAGGGTTTCGCACACTGAAGCTTTCTTT.

The genes are TRBV9 and TRBJ1-2; TRBD1 aligns across 7 bases. CDR1 and CDR2 (germline): SGDLS, YYNGEE. The ends lost 4 bases at V and 4 bases at J; junction bases unmatched: 28. CDR3 size: 21 residues. The DNA for the CDR3 is TGTGCCAGCAGCCTGCAGGGGGGTCCTACGGGACAGATCCTTGCGAGCTATGGCTACACCTTC. It yields the protein CASSLQGGPTGQILASYGYTF.

This clone was detected once. The chain uses TRBV13 and TRBJ1-2; the D gene is possibly TRBD1 (6 bases). The ends were cut back, 5 bases at V and 10 bases at J, with 23 bases in the middle. The CDR3 is made up of 15 amino acids. Per germline, CDR1 PRHDT and CDR2 FYEKMQ (reference sequence). CDR3 sequence reads: CASSPRTGNGMAYTF. The CDR3 coding sequence is TGTGCCAGCAGCCCGCGCACAGGGAACGGTATGGCCTACACCTTC.

The CDR3 DNA follows: TGTGCCAGCAGTTTAGGACTAGCGGGAGCACCCTACAATGAGCAGTTCTTC. It is translated as CASSLGLAGAPYNEQFF. V usage is TRBV28 and J usage is TRBJ2-1; 13 bases fit TRBD2. The V and J ends lost 2 bases and 2 bases, in that order; junction bases with no gene match: 3. This CDR3 contains 17 residues. The V gene's germline CDR1 is MDHEN and CDR2 SYDVKM.

The rearrangement uses TRBV4-2 and TRBJ1-2, with 9 bases fitting TRBD1. Germline V gene data show CDR1 as LGHNA and CDR2 as YNFKEQ. V lost 4 bases and J lost 0; bases outside the gene matches: 9. There are 17 residues in the CDR3. The CDR3 reads CASSPRGQGGANYGYTF. DNA for the CDR3: TGTGCCAGCAGCCCAAGGGGACAGGGAGGGGCTAACTATGGCTACACCTTC.

The chain carries TRBV27 and TRBJ1-2; perhaps TRBD1 as D (5 bases). Germline V gene lookup returns CDR1 MNHEY and CDR2 SMNVEV (reference sequence). CDR3 length equals 13 residues. V lost 2 bases and J 4 bases, leaving 8 bases between the germline ends. The CDR3 spells CASSLRGIYGYTF. In DNA form, the CDR3 reads TGTGCCAGCAGTTTACGGGGGATCTATGGCTACACCTTC.

The chain is built from TRBV3-1 (or the pseudogene TRBV3-2) and TRBJ1-2; no reliable D call. CDR1 LGHDT and CDR2 YNNKEL come from the germline V gene (reference sequence). The CDR3 loop spans 13 amino acids. The V end was cut by 6 bases, the J end by 8 bases, with 16 bases between. The CDR3 nucleotides read TGTGCCAGCAGGAACCCGGCGGGCCTCGGCTACACCTTC. Translation gives CASRNPAGLGYTF.

This clone showed up just once. The chain combines TRBV24-1 with TRBJ1-2; unclear D gene. V dropped 5 bases and J dropped 3 bases, with 9 bases sitting between them. CDR3 length: 13 amino acids. Looked up from germline, CDR1 is KGHDR and CDR2 is SFDVKD. The CDR3 region is CATSGGSYYGYTF. The CDR3 DNA sequence: TGTGCCACCAGTGGCGGGTCTTACTATGGCTACACCTTC.

The chain links TRBV3-1 (or the pseudogene TRBV3-2) to TRBJ2-4; perhaps TRBD1 as D (6 bases). CDR3 size: 17 residues. CDR1 is LGHDT and CDR2 is YNNKEL in the germline V gene (reference sequence). V gave up 0 bases and J gave up 1 base, with 13 bases separating them. In DNA, the CDR3 is TGTGCCAGCAGCCAAGATCAGGGGTTGGCGGCCAAAAACATTCAGTACTTC. Translated: CASSQDQGLAAKNIQYF.

The V call is TRBV6-5, the J call TRBJ1-5, with D unresolved. Germline V gene data show CDR1 as MNHEY and CDR2 as SVGAGI. V shed 0 bases and J shed 1 base, with 7 bases lying between them. This CDR3 has 15 amino acids. This CDR3 reads CASSYSGRSNQPQHF. The CDR3 nucleotides are TGTGCCAGCAGTTACTCAGGGAGGAGCAATCAGCCCCAGCATTTT.

This clone was observed a single time. The gene calls are TRBV18 and TRBJ1-4; D is undetermined. The CDR3 spans 11 residues. V was trimmed by 8 bases and J by 5 bases, leaving 6 bases between them. From germline, CDR1 is KGHSH and CDR2 LQKENI. The CDR3 loop reads CASRVNEKLFF. CDR3 bases: TGTGCCAGCCGGGTGAATGAAAAACTGTTTTTT. The full variable domain, completed using reference TRBV18 and TRBJ1-4, is NAGVMQNPRHLVRRRGQEARLRCSPMKGHSHVYWYRQLPEEGLKFMVYLQKENIIDESGMPKERFSAEFPKEGPSILRIQQVVRGDSAAYFCASRVNEKLFFGSGTQLSVL.

The table lists this clone with a few counts. The chain couples TRBV6-6 to TRBJ1-4, with TRBD1 matching 9 bases. Germline-derived CDR1 and CDR2 are MNHNY and SVGAGI (reference sequence). The length of the CDR3 is 13 residues. J was trimmed by 12 bases and V by 6 bases; bases with no gene match: 8. This CDR3 reads CASSRTGVGELFF. CDR3 nucleotide sequence: TGTGCCAGCAGCCGGACAGGGGTGGGGGAACTGTTTTTT.

The chain joins TRBV5-6 to TRBJ2-3, with D perhaps TRBD2 (5 bases). Germline V gene data show CDR1 as SGHDT and CDR2 as YYEEEE. V shed 9 bases and J shed 4 bases, with 12 bases lying between them. This CDR3 has 12 residues. CDR3 DNA: TGTGCCACGGGAACTACCCCAGATACGCAGTATTTT. Amino acids: CATGTTPDTQYF.

The chain couples TRBV7-8 to TRBJ2-5; D ambiguous. V was shortened by 5 bases and J by 5 bases, with 9 bases between the two germline ends. The CDR3 is 12 amino acids. Germline V CDR1 and CDR2: SGHVS, FQNEAQ. The CDR3 is CASSRVGETQYF. The CDR3 region has the DNA TGTGCCAGCAGCCGGGTTGGGGAGACCCAGTACTTC.

The V and J genes are TRBV7-2 and TRBJ1-1; D not certain. Trimming left V 1 base short and J 0 bases short, with 6 bases between. Per germline, CDR1 SGHTA and CDR2 FQGNSA. This CDR3 is built from 14 residues. CDR3 residues: CASSLGPVNTEAFF. Here the CDR3 DNA reads TGTGCCAGCAGCTTAGGTCCCGTGAACACTGAAGCTTTCTTT.

This rearrangement joins TRBV5-4 to TRBJ2-6; D call uncertain. In germline, CDR1 is SGHNT, CDR2 YYREEE (reference sequence). The CDR3 is made up of 17 amino acids. V dropped 1 base and J dropped 0 bases, with 11 bases sitting between them. CDR3 sequence: CASSLYRLRSGANVLTF. The CDR3 DNA sequence: TGTGCCAGCAGCTTGTACAGACTCCGCTCTGGGGCCAACGTCCTGACTTTC. Full variable domain (remainder filled in from reference TRBV5-4 and TRBJ2-6): ETGVTQSPTHLIKTRGQQVTLRCSSQSGHNTVSWYQQALGQGPQFIFQYYREEENGRGNFPPRFSGLQFPNYSSELNVNALELDDSALYLCASSLYRLRSGANVLTFGAGSRLTVL.

This chain uses TRBV5-6 with TRBJ2-5; D might be TRBD1 (5 bases). V was clipped by 6 bases and J by 5 bases, with 14 bases between them. CDR1 and CDR2 from the germline V gene are SGHDT and YYEEEE. The CDR3 contains 13 residues. CDR3 protein: CASNLRGLETQYF. The CDR3 region has the DNA TGTGCCAGCAACCTAAGGGGTTTGGAGACCCAGTACTTC.

The CDR3 is CASSASLLQFEAFF. Written as DNA, the CDR3 is TGTGCCAGCAGTGCCAGCCTGTTACAGTTTGAAGCTTTCTTT. This chain connects TRBV2 to TRBJ1-1; D is unclear. Germline CDR1 reads SNHLY; CDR2 reads FYNNEI. Between the trimmed V and J ends, which lost 4 bases and 7 bases, there was a span of 16 bases. The CDR3 is made up of 14 amino acids.

The gene calls are TRBV27 and TRBJ2-1, with no clear D. The CDR3 spans 15 residues. Germline-derived CDR1 and CDR2 are MNHEY and SMNVEV (reference sequence). The germline V and J ends were trimmed by 0 bases and 0 bases, with 6 bases remaining between them. The CDR3 region has the DNA TGTGCCAGCAGTTTATCTCAGAGCTCCTACAATGAGCAGTTCTTC. Amino acids: CASSLSQSSYNEQFF.

The rearrangement uses TRBV9 and TRBJ1-4; 9 bases match TRBD1. Germline V lookup: CDR1 SGDLS, CDR2 YYNGEE. V shed 3 bases and J 5 bases; nucleotides not matched to a gene: 2. This CDR3 has 14 amino acids. The CDR3 DNA reads TGTGCCAGCAGCGGACAGGGGGGAAATGAAAAACTGTTTTTT. This encodes CASSGQGGNEKLFF.

This sequence joins TRBV29-1 and TRBJ2-3; 14 nucleotides line up with TRBD2. V gave up 2 bases and J gave up 0 bases; unmatched junction bases: 10. The germline CDR1 and CDR2 sequences are SQVTM and ANQGSEA. This CDR3 is 19 amino acids long. CDR3 coding DNA: TGCAGCGTTGAATGGCCGCCGGGACTAGCGGGGGAAAGCACAGATACGCAGTATTTT. Amino acid sequence: CSVEWPPGLAGESTDTQYF.

The chain is built from TRBV7-6 and TRBJ2-3; 12 bases map to TRBD2. The CDR3 has 18 residues. Germline V gene lookup returns CDR1 SGHVS and CDR2 FNYEAQ. J was trimmed by 0 bases and V by 5 bases; bases with no gene match: 9. The CDR3 nucleotides read TGTGCCAGCAGCGTCGGACTAGCGGGGCAACCTAGCACAGATACGCAGTATTTT. Translation gives CASSVGLAGQPSTDTQYF.

The V call is TRBV15, the J call TRBJ2-7; D remains ambiguous. V lost 0 bases, J lost 0 bases, and 12 bases lay in between. Germline V gene data show CDR1 as LNHNV and CDR2 as YYDKDF (reference sequence). The CDR3 is made up of 16 amino acids. This chain's CDR3 is CATSRETGRFSYEQYF. The CDR3 DNA is TGTGCCACCAGCAGAGAGACCGGACGGTTCTCCTACGAGCAGTACTTC.